This T cell receptor (beta chain) is from a study of shared clonotypes between healthy human individuals (dated by TCRdb to the early 2020s). About the investigation overall: A few men and two women, aged 18 to 49 years, made up the cohort. Per donor, three plates each were used for CD4 naive and CD4 memory, two for CD8 naive, and one for CD8 memory. The study deeply sequenced blood TCR repertoires of five healthy adults to estimate repertoire size and the extent of clonotype sharing between individuals. Libraries were prepared and TCR repertoires were sequenced by different laboratories using diverse techniques, in order to increase sequencing depth and limit assay-specific biases. Each donor's leukapheresis produced roughly between roughly 0.85 and 9.5 billion PBMCs.

Healthy HIV-negative adults with no recently reported acute infections or vaccinations were included as donors. All donors were Caucasian adults living in Nashville, Tennessee, USA. CD4+ T cells were enriched by magnetic negative selection; naive cells were then positively selected on CD45RA, and the negative fraction formed the memory subset. Blood was obtained by leukapheresis, after which PBMCs were separated by Ficoll-Histopaque density gradient centrifugation and cryopreserved in liquid nitrogen vapor phase. Purity and quantity of every magnetically sorted T cell population were checked by analytical flow cytometry. Each sorted fraction had its genomic DNA isolated and then quantified by UV absorbance on a Nanodrop 2000c. The CDR3 goes from the cysteine to the phenylalanine over 12 residues. This entry keeps only the CDR3 DNA: 36 bases, framed from base 1. Relative to germline, V is 8 bases shorter and J is 0 bases shorter, with 7 bases between their ends. CDR1 and CDR2, per the germline V gene, are SGHTA and FQGTGA.

On this clone itself: Its antigen is unknown. No qualities accompany the bases; no much larger clone lies one base away.

Study-level results and caveats: Approximately 5% of naive CD4, more than 3% of naive CD8, approximately 2% of memory CD4, and around 0.42% of memory CD8 clonotypes were shared across several donors. The genetic and exposure-history diversity represented was limited by the small number of donors. Sampling was restricted to blood, and TCR repertoires in tissues likely differ from the TCR repertoires found in blood. Incomplete sequencing was indicated by rarefaction of sorted-subset datasets, despite the large sequencing depth. Based on pairwise subsampling, the degree of clonotype sharing among donors was expected to be affected by sequencing depth. Compared with non-shared clonotypes, the clonotypes found in all four sorted-subset donors had higher generation probabilities. Estimated clonotype richness was generally larger for naive than for memory subsets.

TCR CDR3 regions were amplified from genomic DNA by multiplex PCR using the deep immunoSEQ assay. Extracted genomic DNA from each cell subset was spread evenly across all wells of several immunoSEQ 96-well plates, with each plate serving as a replicate. For sorted subsets, roughly 0.2 ug genomic DNA, equal to about 30,000 T cell genomes, was loaded into each replicate PCR. The purified libraries were quantified using a Qubit 3.0 fluorometer, sized with a Bioanalyzer 2100, and then quantified again using the KAPA Library Quantification kit. Every immunoSEQ 96-well plate was sequenced on a separate single-read 150-cycle Illumina NextSeq 550 flow cell. The study's own analysis went as follows. The immunoSEQ output contained only junctional sequences without quality scores, so filtering could not match that applied to full-length reads. Sequences were annotated with PyIR, a Python wrapper for IgBLAST v1.9, and V/J genes and CDR3 were assigned using IMGT germline references. Reads were filtered out if the reads had weak V/J assignments (E-value above 1e-6), no CDR3, stop codons, out-of-frame junctions, or ambiguous translated residues. V3J clonotypes were defined by identical inferred V gene, J gene, and CDR3 amino acid sequence. Percentage overlap between repertoires was computed as shared unique clonotypes divided by the size of the smaller repertoire. Three approaches were used to assess repertoire richness: RTK rarefaction, the Chao1 estimator, and Recon v2.1 estimates of unobserved clonotypes. For all TCRbeta clonotypes obtained by the gDNA method from a handful of donors, generation probabilities were computed with OLGA. The table comes from immuneACCESS by way of TCRdb, which keeps in-frame sequences with V and J called. Part of the clones is missing from these tables; in studies checked, under half for an unresolved V gene and the rest for unknown reasons. D and trimming were read from the DNA, whereas the V and J calls and clone size are those reported in that table. This sample holds 2 million to 2.5 million clones; roughly 93% were observed only once. Of the sample, 0.3% to 0.4% is held by the ten largest clones.

The receptor was derived from a man younger than 35 in good health. Some clones in this sample may be carry-over from other donors' samples. The V gene is TRBV7-3 and the J gene is TRBJ2-5; the D gene is not confidently resolved. The sequencing input was naive CD4+ T cells from PBMCs. The meaning of the sample's cell subset or site label: CD45RA+ positively selected. The CDR3 amino acid sequence is: CASGQDQETQYF. The sequenced DNA: TGTGCCAGCGGCCAGGACCAAGAGACCCAGTACTTC.